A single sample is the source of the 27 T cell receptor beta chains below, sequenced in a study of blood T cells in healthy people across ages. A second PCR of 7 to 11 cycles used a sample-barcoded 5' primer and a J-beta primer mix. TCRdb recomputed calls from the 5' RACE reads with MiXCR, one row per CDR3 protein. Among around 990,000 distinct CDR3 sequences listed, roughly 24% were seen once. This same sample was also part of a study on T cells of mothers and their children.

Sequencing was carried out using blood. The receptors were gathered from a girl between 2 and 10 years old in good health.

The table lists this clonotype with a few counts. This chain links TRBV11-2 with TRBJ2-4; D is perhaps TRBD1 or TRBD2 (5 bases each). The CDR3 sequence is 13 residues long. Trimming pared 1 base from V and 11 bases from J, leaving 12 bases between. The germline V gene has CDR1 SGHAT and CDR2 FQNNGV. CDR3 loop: CASSLGRESLQYF. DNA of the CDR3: TGTGCCAGCAGCTTAGGCAGGGAGTCCCTTCAGTACTTC.

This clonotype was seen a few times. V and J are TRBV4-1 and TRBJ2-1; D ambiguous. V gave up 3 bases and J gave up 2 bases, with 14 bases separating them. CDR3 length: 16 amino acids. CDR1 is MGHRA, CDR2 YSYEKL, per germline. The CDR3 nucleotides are TGCGCCAGCAGCCATAAAAGAGCCAATCCCTACAATGAGCAGTTCTTC. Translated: CASSHKRANPYNEQFF.

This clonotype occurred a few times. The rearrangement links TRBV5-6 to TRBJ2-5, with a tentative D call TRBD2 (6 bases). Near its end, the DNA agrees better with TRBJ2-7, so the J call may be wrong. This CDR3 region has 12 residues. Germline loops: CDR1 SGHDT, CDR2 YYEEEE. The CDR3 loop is CASSLGTSEQYF. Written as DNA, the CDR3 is TGTGCCAGCAGCCTGGGGACTTCCGAGCAGTACTTC.

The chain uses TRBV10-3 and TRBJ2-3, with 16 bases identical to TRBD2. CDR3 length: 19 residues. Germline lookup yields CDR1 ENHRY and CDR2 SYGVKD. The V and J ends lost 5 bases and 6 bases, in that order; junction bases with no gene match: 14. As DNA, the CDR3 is TGTGCCATCAGTTCTACTAGTCCCGGGACTAGCGGGAGGGCCGATACGCAGTATTTT. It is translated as CAISSTSPGTSGRADTQYF.

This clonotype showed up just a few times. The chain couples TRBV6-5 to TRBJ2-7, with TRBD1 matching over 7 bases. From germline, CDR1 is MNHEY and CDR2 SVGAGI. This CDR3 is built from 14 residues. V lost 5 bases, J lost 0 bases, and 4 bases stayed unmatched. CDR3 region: CASSINRGSYEQYF. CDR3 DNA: TGTGCCAGCAGTATTAACAGGGGCTCCTACGAGCAGTACTTC.

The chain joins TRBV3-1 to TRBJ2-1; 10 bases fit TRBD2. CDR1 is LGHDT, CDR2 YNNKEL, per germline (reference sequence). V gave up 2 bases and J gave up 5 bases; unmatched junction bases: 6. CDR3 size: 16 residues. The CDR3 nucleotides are TGTGCCAGCAGCCAAACCGGACTAGCGGATGACAATGAGCAGTTCTTC. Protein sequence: CASSQTGLADDNEQFF.

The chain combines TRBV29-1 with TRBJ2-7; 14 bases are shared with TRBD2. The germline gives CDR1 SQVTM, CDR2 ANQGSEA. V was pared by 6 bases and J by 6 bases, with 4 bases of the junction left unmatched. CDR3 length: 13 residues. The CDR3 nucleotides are TGCAGCGTCGGACTAGCGGGAGGAGGCGAGCAGTACTTC. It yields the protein CSVGLAGGGEQYF.

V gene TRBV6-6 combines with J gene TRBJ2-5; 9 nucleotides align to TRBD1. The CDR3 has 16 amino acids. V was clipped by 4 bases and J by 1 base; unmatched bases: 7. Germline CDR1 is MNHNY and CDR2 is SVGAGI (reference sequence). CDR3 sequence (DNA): TGTGCCAGCAGTTCCCCAGACAGGGGGGGCCAAGAGACCCAGTACTTC. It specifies CASSSPDRGGQETQYF.

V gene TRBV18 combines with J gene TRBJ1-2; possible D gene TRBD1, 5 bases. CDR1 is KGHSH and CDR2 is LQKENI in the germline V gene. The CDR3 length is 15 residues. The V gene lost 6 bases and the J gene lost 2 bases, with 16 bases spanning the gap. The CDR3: CASSHGGALNYGYTF. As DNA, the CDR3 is TGTGCCAGCTCCCATGGAGGGGCGCTGAACTATGGCTACACCTTC.

DNA for the CDR3: TGTGCCAGCAGCGGGCCTACGAGGGCGCGGGAGACCCAGTACTTC. It specifies CASSGPTRARETQYF. The chain couples TRBV9 to TRBJ2-5, with D perhaps matching TRBD2 (5 bases). The germline gives CDR1 SGDLS, CDR2 YYNGEE. Trimming pared 3 bases from V and 5 bases from J, leaving 17 bases between. CDR3 length equals 15 residues.

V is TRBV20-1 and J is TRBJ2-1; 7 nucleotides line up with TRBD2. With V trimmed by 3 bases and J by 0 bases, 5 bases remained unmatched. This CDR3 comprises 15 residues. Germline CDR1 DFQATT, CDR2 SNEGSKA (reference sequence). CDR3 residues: CSASWGGPSYNEQFF. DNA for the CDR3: TGCAGTGCTAGCTGGGGGGGTCCCTCCTACAATGAGCAGTTCTTC.

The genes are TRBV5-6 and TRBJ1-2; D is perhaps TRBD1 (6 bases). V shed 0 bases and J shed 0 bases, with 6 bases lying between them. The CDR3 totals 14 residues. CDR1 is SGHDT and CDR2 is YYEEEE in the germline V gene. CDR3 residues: CASSLGDTNYGYTF. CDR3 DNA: TGTGCCAGCAGCTTGGGGGACACTAACTATGGCTACACCTTC. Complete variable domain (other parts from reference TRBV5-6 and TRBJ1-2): DAGVTQSPTHLIKTRGQQVTLRCSPKSGHDTVSWYQQALGQGPQFIFQYYEEEERQRGNFPDRFSGHQFPNYSSELNVNALLLGDSALYLCASSLGDTNYGYTFGSGTRLTVV.

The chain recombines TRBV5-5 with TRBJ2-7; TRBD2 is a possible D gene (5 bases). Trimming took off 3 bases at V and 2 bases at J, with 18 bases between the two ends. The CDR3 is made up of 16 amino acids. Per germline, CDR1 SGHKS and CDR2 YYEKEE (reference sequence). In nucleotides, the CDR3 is TGTGCCAGCAGCTACCCTCGAGAGCGGTCCACCTACGAGCAGTACTTC. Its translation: CASSYPRERSTYEQYF.

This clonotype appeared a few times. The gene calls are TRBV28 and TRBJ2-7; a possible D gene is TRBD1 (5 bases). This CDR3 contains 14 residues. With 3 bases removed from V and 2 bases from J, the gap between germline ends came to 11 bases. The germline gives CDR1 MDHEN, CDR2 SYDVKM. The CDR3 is CASSLDQTAYEQYF. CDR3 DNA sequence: TGTGCCAGCAGTTTGGACCAGACAGCCTACGAGCAGTACTTC.

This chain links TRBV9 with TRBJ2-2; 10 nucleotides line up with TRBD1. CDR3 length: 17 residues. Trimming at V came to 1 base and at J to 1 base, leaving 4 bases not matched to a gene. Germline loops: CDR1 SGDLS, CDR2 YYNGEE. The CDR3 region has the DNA TGTGCCAGCAGCGTACACCGGGACAGGGGGAACACCGGGGAGCTGTTTTTT. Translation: CASSVHRDRGNTGELFF. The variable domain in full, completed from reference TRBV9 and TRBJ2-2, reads DSGVTQTPKHLITATGQRVTLRCSPRSGDLSVYWYQQSLDQGLQFLIQYYNGEERAKGNILERFSAQQFPDLHSELNLSSLELGDSALYFCASSVHRDRGNTGELFFGEGSRLTVL.

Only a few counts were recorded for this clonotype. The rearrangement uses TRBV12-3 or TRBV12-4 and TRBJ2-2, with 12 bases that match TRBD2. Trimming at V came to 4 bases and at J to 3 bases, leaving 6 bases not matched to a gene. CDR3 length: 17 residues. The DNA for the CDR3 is TGTGCCAGCAGTTCCTTGCGGACTAGCGGGGACACCGGGGAGCTGTTTTTT. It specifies CASSSLRTSGDTGELFF.

CDR3: CASSGPGQGASDTEAFF. CDR3 nucleotides: TGCGCCAGCAGCGGGCCGGGACAGGGGGCGTCAGACACTGAAGCTTTCTTT. This chain links TRBV5-1 with TRBJ1-1, with 12 bases aligning to TRBD1. CDR3 length equals 17 residues. V dropped 4 bases and J dropped 3; count of bases not matched to a gene: 10. Germline V gene sequence: CDR1 SGHRS, CDR2 YFSETQ.

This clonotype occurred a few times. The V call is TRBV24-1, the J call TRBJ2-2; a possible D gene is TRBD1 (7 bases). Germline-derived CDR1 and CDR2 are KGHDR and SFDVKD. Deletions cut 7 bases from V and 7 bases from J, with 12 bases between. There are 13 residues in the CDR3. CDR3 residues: CATREGAIGELFF. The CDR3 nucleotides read TGTGCCACCAGGGAGGGGGCGATCGGGGAGCTGTTTTTT.

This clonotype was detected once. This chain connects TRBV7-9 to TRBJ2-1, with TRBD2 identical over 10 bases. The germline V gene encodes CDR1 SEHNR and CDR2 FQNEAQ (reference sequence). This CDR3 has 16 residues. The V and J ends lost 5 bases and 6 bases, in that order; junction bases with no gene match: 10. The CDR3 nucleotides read TGTGCCAGCAGCCTATTAGCGGGAGGCGCTCTCAATGAGCAGTTCTTC. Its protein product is CASSLLAGGALNEQFF.

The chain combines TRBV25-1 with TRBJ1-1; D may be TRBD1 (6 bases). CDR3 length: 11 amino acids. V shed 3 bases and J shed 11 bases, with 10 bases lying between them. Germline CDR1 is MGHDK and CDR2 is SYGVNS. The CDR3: CASSDYRDAFF. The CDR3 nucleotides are TGTGCCAGCAGTGATTACAGGGATGCTTTCTTT.

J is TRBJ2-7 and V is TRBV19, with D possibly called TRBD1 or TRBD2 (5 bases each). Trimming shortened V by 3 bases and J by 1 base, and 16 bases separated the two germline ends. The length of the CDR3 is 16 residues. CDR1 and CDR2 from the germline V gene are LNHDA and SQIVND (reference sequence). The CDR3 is CASSITAGTNSYEQYF. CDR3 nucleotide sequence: TGTGCCAGTAGTATTACTGCCGGGACGAATTCCTACGAGCAGTACTTC.

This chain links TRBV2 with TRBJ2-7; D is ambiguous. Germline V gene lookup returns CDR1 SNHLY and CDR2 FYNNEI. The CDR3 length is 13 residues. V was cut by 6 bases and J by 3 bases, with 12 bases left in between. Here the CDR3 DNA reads TGTGCCAGCAGGGGATCTTATAGCTACGAGCAGTACTTC. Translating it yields CASRGSYSYEQYF.

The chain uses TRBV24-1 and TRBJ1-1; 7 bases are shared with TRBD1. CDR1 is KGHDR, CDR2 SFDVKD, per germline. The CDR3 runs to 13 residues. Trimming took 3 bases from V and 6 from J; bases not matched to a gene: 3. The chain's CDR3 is CATSDTGTAEAFF. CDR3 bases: TGTGCCACCAGTGATACCGGGACAGCTGAAGCTTTCTTT.

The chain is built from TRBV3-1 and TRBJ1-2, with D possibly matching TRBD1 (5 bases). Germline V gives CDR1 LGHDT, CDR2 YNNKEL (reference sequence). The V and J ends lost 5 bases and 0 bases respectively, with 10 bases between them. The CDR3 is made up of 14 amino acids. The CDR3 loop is CASSWGGANYGYTF. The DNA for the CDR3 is TGTGCCAGCAGCTGGGGCGGCGCTAACTATGGCTACACCTTC.

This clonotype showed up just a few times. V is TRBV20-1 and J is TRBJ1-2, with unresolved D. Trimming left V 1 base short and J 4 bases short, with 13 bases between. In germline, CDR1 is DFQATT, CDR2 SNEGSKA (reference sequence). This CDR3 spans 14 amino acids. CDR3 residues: CSARGRRQSYGYTF. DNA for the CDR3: TGCAGTGCTAGAGGGAGGCGGCAGTCCTATGGCTACACCTTC.

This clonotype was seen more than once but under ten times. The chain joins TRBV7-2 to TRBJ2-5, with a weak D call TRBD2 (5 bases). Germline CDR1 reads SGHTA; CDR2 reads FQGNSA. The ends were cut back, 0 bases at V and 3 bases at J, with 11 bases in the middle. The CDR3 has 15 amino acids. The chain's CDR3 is CASSLALDGEETQYF. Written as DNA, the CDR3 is TGTGCCAGCAGCTTAGCTCTGGACGGGGAAGAGACCCAGTACTTC.

DNA for the CDR3: TGTGCCAGCACCCACGCCCTGGCACACCCCGAGGAGGAGACCCAGTACTTC. Its translation is CASTHALAHPEEETQYF. The chain employs TRBV12-3 or TRBV12-4 and TRBJ2-5; D not certain. Trimming left V 7 bases short and J 5 bases short, with 26 bases between. The CDR3 contains 17 residues.